Each of the 10 T cell receptor beta chains below was sequenced from the same sample in a study of CD8+ T cells in alopecia areata (dated by TCRdb to 2017 to 2018). Receptors were amplified or captured by the immunoSEQ multiplex PCR assay. RNA was extracted from all samples and reverse transcribed into cDNA, which served as template for TCR sequencing. TCRdb provides this immuneACCESS table in a form limited to in-frame rearrangements. Some clones are lacking; in checked studies, under half of them reflect an unresolved V gene, and why the rest are absent is not known. In this sample the table shows around 200,000 clones, around half of which occur a single time. The top ten constitute more than 10% of the sample. The time point tag for this specimen amounts to: 20 to 30 weeks on oral tofacitinib. The sample's treatment or condition label is to be understood as: oral pan-JAK inhibitor, 5-10 mg twice daily.

The sequences come from CD8+ T cells sorted from blood, collected at week 24, from a patient treated with tofacitinib. These receptors originate from a human donor with alopecia areata.

As regards this clone: The same CDR3 arises from other DNA sequences in this sample as well. V is TRBV15 and J is TRBJ1-5; 11 nucleotides agree with TRBD1. Germline V gene data show CDR1 as LNHNV and CDR2 as YYDKDF (reference sequence). The CDR3 has 15 amino acids. V was clipped by 3 bases and J by 6 bases; unmatched bases: 4. Here the CDR3 DNA reads TGTGCCACCAGCAGGGACAGGGGGCTCGGTCAGCCCCAGCATTTT. Translation: CATSRDRGLGQPQHF.

J is TRBJ2-3 and V is TRBV7-6; 8 bases line up with TRBD2. This CDR3 contains 15 residues. The germline V gene has CDR1 SGHVS and CDR2 FNYEAQ. V trimming: 4 bases; J trimming: 6 bases; junction bases outside the gene matches: 9. CDR3: CASSSDTVAGDTQYF. Written as DNA, the CDR3 is TGTGCCAGCAGCTCCGATACCGTAGCGGGGGATACGCAGTATTTT.

The J gene is TRBJ1-1, the V gene TRBV27; perhaps TRBD1 as D (6 bases). CDR3 size: 14 residues. The ends were cut back, 5 bases at V and 3 bases at J, with 13 bases in the middle. Germline-derived CDR1 and CDR2 are MNHEY and SMNVEV (reference sequence). The CDR3 bases are TGTGCCAGCAGTCGAACAGGGACATACACTGAAGCTTTCTTT. This gives the protein CASSRTGTYTEAFF.

J is TRBJ2-1 and V is TRBV7-6, with D hard to call. The CDR3 runs to 13 residues. The V gene's germline CDR1 is SGHVS and CDR2 FNYEAQ. V lost 0 bases and J lost 10, with 10 bases in between. This chain's CDR3 is CASSLASYGEQFF. The DNA of the CDR3 is TGTGCCAGCAGCTTAGCGTCCTATGGAGAGCAGTTCTTC.

This clone was seen a handful of times. Other DNA sequences in this specimen translate into the identical CDR3. The V gene is TRBV6-5, the J gene TRBJ2-5; D may be TRBD2 (5 bases). This CDR3 is built from 13 residues. The germline CDR1 and CDR2 sequences are MNHEY and SVGAGI. V lost 2 bases and J lost 2, with 6 bases in between. The CDR3 DNA follows: TGTGCCAGCAGTTACAGGGAGCAAGAGACCCAGTACTTC. This sequence encodes CASSYREQETQYF.

In this sample, this clone turned up a few times. This chain uses TRBV29-1 with TRBJ2-1; D is undetermined. The CDR3 has 11 residues. Trimming stripped 6 bases from V and 7 bases from J, with 10 bases between. The germline V gene has CDR1 SQVTM and CDR2 ANQGSEA. CDR3 protein: CSVLSSNEQFF. DNA for the CDR3: TGCAGCGTCCTTTCATCGAATGAGCAGTTCTTC.

CDR3 sequence reads: CASRDVGGGTYNEQFF. CDR3 bases: TGTGCCAGCAGGGACGTAGGGGGGGGCACCTACAATGAGCAGTTCTTC. The gene calls are TRBV27 and TRBJ2-1; weak D call: TRBD2 (7 bases). Trimming removed 6 bases at V and 2 bases at J, with 17 bases between. This CDR3 is built from 16 residues. CDR1 and CDR2 from the germline V gene are MNHEY and SMNVEV (reference sequence).

About this clone itself: Additional DNA sequences in this sample encode the identical CDR3. The chain uses TRBV7-9 and TRBJ1-4; D uncertain. The CDR3 has 11 amino acids. Germline CDR1 is SEHNR and CDR2 is FQNEAQ (reference sequence). V was shortened by 5 bases and J by 5 bases, with 3 bases between the two germline ends. The CDR3 DNA is TGTGCCAGCAGCCTCAATGAAAAACTGTTTTTT. Its translation is CASSLNEKLFF.

The gene calls are TRBV6-5 and TRBJ1-2; D possibly corresponds to TRBD1 (5 bases). The V gene lost 6 bases and the J gene lost 4 bases, with 9 bases spanning the gap. The V gene's germline CDR1 is MNHEY and CDR2 SVGAGI. This CDR3 spans 12 amino acids. DNA of the CDR3: TGTGCCAGCAGGGATGGGACCTATGGCTACACCTTC. It translates to CASRDGTYGYTF.

This chain's CDR3 is CASSSGTGGHYNEQFF. CDR3 DNA sequence: TGTGCCAGCAGCTCTGGGACAGGGGGGCACTACAATGAGCAGTTCTTC. The genes are TRBV7-9 and TRBJ2-1; 11 positions agree with TRBD1. From germline, CDR1 is SEHNR and CDR2 FQNEAQ (reference sequence). This CDR3 contains 16 residues. The ends lost 4 bases at V and 3 bases at J; junction bases unmatched: 5.